These 18 T cell receptor beta chains were sequenced from one sample in a study of cytomegalovirus exposure and HLA in healthy donors. PCR involved 60 Vbeta and 13 Jbeta primers. Profiling relied on immunoSEQ multiplex PCR, and the TCRdb table lists in-frame clones only, not all of them. The repertoire holds roughly 110,000 clones, roughly 70% seen once, with around 2.6% in the top ten. Specimen: PBMCs. These receptors all stem from a male donor in good health and CMV-seropositive.

The chain recombines TRBV28 with TRBJ2-7; D might be TRBD2 (6 bases). The CDR3 runs 14 residues. The germline V and J ends were trimmed by 6 bases and 3 bases, with 15 bases remaining between them. CDR1 and CDR2 (germline): MDHEN, SYDVKM. The CDR3 protein is CASRFSGGYYEQYF. CDR3 sequence (DNA): TGTGCCAGCAGATTTTCCGGGGGTTACTACGAGCAGTACTTC.

This clone was seen just once. The chain carries TRBV19 and TRBJ1-1; perhaps TRBD1 as D (6 bases). Trimming removed 3 bases from V and 2 bases from J, with 10 bases in between. Germline V CDR1 and CDR2: LNHDA, SQIVND (reference sequence). The CDR3 length is 14 residues. This chain's CDR3 is CASSMPGTNTEAFF. The DNA for the CDR3 is TGTGCCAGTAGTATGCCAGGGACAAACACTGAAGCTTTCTTT.

This clone was seen a single time. The chain combines TRBV7-8 with TRBJ1-5; 7 nucleotides line up with TRBD1. Germline V gene data show CDR1 as SGHVS and CDR2 as FQNEAQ. This CDR3 has 15 residues. J lost 0 bases, V lost 6 bases, and 5 bases had no gene match. The CDR3 spells CASSPTGSSNQPQHF. CDR3 bases: TGTGCCAGCAGTCCGACAGGGAGTAGCAATCAGCCCCAGCATTTT.

In its sample, this clone was seen once. V and J are TRBV7-6 and TRBJ2-7, with TRBD1 matching over 7 bases. This CDR3 is built from 13 residues. After removal of 4 bases from V and 7 bases from J, the junction contained 7 bases not matched to a gene. Per the germline V gene, CDR1 is SGHVS and CDR2 is FNYEAQ. CDR3: CASSSTGPGEQYF. Here the CDR3 DNA reads TGTGCCAGCAGCTCGACAGGGCCGGGGGAGCAGTACTTC.

This chain connects TRBV14 to TRBJ2-7; the match to TRBD2 covers 11 bases. The length of the CDR3 is 16 residues. The V segment lost 4 bases and the J segment 5 bases; nucleotides outside the gene matches: 10. Per the germline V gene, CDR1 is SGHDN and CDR2 is FVKESK. CDR3 residues: CASSPQETSGRNEQYF. The DNA for the CDR3 is TGTGCCAGCAGCCCCCAGGAAACTAGCGGGAGAAACGAGCAGTACTTC. Together with reference TRBV14 and TRBJ2-7, the CDR3 gives the full variable domain: EAGVTQFPSHSVIEKGQTVTLRCDPISGHDNLYWYRRVMGKEIKFLLHFVKESKQDESGMPNNRFLAERTGGTYSTLKVQPAELEDSGVYFCASSPQETSGRNEQYFGPGTRLTVT.

Note on this clone: The junction departs from the called germline gene at one end, perhaps through a read error. CDR3 amino acids: CATSREGQGFNQPQNF. Here the CDR3 DNA reads TGTGCCACCAGCAGAGAAGGACAGGGGTTCAATCAGCCCCAGAATTTT. The chain is built from TRBV15 and TRBJ1-5; 9 bases line up with TRBD1. Germline values: CDR1 LNHNV, CDR2 YYDKDF (reference sequence). CDR3 size: 16 residues.

CDR3 nucleotide sequence: TGTGCCAGCAGCCCCCCCGGGACTAGCCTCTCCGATGAGCAGTTCTTC. Encoded protein: CASSPPGTSLSDEQFF. This chain links TRBV7-9 with TRBJ2-1, with TRBD2 identical over 9 bases. The CDR3 totals 16 residues. With V trimmed by 5 bases and J by 8 bases, 13 bases remained unmatched. The V gene's germline CDR1 is SEHNR and CDR2 FQNEAQ (reference sequence).

This sequence joins TRBV7-8 and TRBJ1-2, with unresolved D. The CDR3 runs to 14 residues. The V gene's germline CDR1 is SGHVS and CDR2 FQNEAQ. With 2 bases removed from V and 0 bases from J, the gap between germline ends came to 7 bases. CDR3 sequence: CASSLNSANYGYTF. Written as DNA, the CDR3 is TGTGCCAGCAGCTTAAATTCGGCTAACTATGGCTACACCTTC.

V gene TRBV5-6 combines with J gene TRBJ2-1, with 12 bases aligning to TRBD1. CDR1 is SGHDT, CDR2 YYEEEE, per germline. CDR3 length equals 15 residues. V lost 2 bases to trimming and J lost 9 bases; unmatched junction nucleotides: 6. DNA for the CDR3: TGTGCCAGCAGCTTCGGGACAGGGGGCCGCAGTGAGCAGTTCTTC. It specifies CASSFGTGGRSEQFF.

The chain joins TRBV7-2 to TRBJ1-2; D remains ambiguous. Trimming stripped 1 base from V and 4 bases from J, with 7 bases between. The CDR3 extends over 13 amino acids. CDR1 SGHTA and CDR2 FQGNSA come from the germline V gene. Here the CDR3 reads CASSLGHPYGYTF. The CDR3 DNA follows: TGTGCCAGCAGCTTAGGACACCCCTATGGCTACACCTTC. The whole variable domain, remainder taken from reference TRBV7-2 and TRBJ1-2, is GAGVSQSPSNKVTEKGKDVELRCDPISGHTALYWYRQSLGQGLEFLIYFQGNSAPDKSGLPSDRFSAERTGGSVSTLTIQRTQQEDSAVYLCASSLGHPYGYTFGSGTRLTVV.

This CDR3 reads CASSQVVRDYGYTF. As DNA, the CDR3 is TGCGCCAGCAGCCAAGTTGTCAGGGACTATGGCTACACCTTC. J is TRBJ1-2 and V is TRBV4-3; D might be TRBD1 (5 bases). V lost 1 base and J lost 3, with 9 bases in between. Germline V lookup: CDR1 LGHNA, CDR2 YSLEER. This CDR3 is 14 amino acids long.

J is TRBJ2-3 and V is TRBV7-2, with 15 bases lining up with TRBD2. Germline assignment: CDR1 SGHTA and CDR2 FQGNSA. The length of the CDR3 is 19 residues. V was clipped by 5 bases and J by 0 bases; unmatched bases: 9. DNA of the CDR3: TGTGCCAGCAGCGGGGGACTAGCGGGAGGTCTTTATAGCACAGATACGCAGTATTTT. This codes for CASSGGLAGGLYSTDTQYF.

Points on this clone: Different DNA sequences within this sample yield the same CDR3. The chain combines TRBV7-2 with TRBJ1-5; perhaps TRBD1 as D (5 bases). CDR1 and CDR2 from the germline V gene are SGHTA and FQGNSA. Trimming removed 8 bases from V and 3 bases from J, with 8 bases in between. The CDR3 runs to 12 residues. The CDR3 nucleotides are TGTGCCAGCGGGGACTTCAATCAGCCCCAGCATTTT. This sequence encodes CASGDFNQPQHF. Drawing the rest from reference TRBV7-2 and TRBJ1-5, the complete variable domain is GAGVSQSPSNKVTEKGKDVELRCDPISGHTALYWYRQSLGQGLEFLIYFQGNSAPDKSGLPSDRFSAERTGGSVSTLTIQRTQQEDSAVYLCASGDFNQPQHFGDGTRLSIL.

The chain combines TRBV4-2 with TRBJ2-5, with unresolved D. From germline, CDR1 is LGHNA and CDR2 YNFKEQ. The length of the CDR3 is 16 residues. Trimming took off 2 bases at V and 1 base at J, with 14 bases between the two ends. The CDR3 DNA follows: TGTGCCAGCAGCCAAACCACTCAGGCATTCCAAGAGACCCAGTACTTC. It specifies CASSQTTQAFQETQYF.

The CDR3 DNA follows: TGTGCCAGCAGCCATTACAGGGTGGACACCGGGGAGCTGTTTTTT. It specifies CASSHYRVDTGELFF. V and J are TRBV7-9 and TRBJ2-2; D is possibly TRBD1 (6 bases). The CDR3 loop spans 15 amino acids. CDR1 SEHNR and CDR2 FQNEAQ come from the germline V gene (reference sequence). V was shortened by 5 bases and J by 3 bases, with 13 bases between the two germline ends.

This CDR3 is CASSFPGLAGPYEQYF. The CDR3 nucleotides read TGTGCCAGCAGCTTCCCCGGTTTAGCGGGGCCCTACGAGCAGTACTTC. This sequence joins TRBV7-9 and TRBJ2-7; TRBD2 matches 8 bases. Losses at the gene ends were 3 bases for V and 2 bases for J; bases not matched to a gene: 9. CDR1 and CDR2 (germline): SEHNR, FQNEAQ (reference sequence). The CDR3 runs 16 residues.

V usage is TRBV7-8 and J usage is TRBJ1-2; weak D call: TRBD1 (5 bases). The V gene lost 0 bases and the J gene lost 3 bases, with 11 bases spanning the gap. CDR1 SGHVS and CDR2 FQNEAQ come from the germline V gene. The CDR3 spans 15 residues. The CDR3 bases are TGTGCCAGCAGCTTAGCGCAGGGCGGCTACTATGGCTACACCTTC. Translation: CASSLAQGGYYGYTF.

This clone has a single count. The rearrangement joins TRBV7-3 to TRBJ2-1, with 7 nucleotides matching TRBD1. With 2 bases clipped from V and 1 base from J, the junction kept 5 bases outside the gene matches. Germline CDR1 and CDR2: SGHTA and FQGTGA. The CDR3 has 16 amino acids. The CDR3 is CASSLEGAVSYNEQFF. The CDR3 nucleotides read TGTGCCAGCAGCTTAGAGGGGGCGGTTTCCTACAATGAGCAGTTCTTC. Supplemented by reference TRBV7-3 and TRBJ2-1, the full variable domain reads GAGVSQTPSNKVTEKGKYVELRCDPISGHTALYWYRQSLGQGPEFLIYFQGTGAADDSGLPNDRFFAVRPEGSVSTLKIQRTERGDSAVYLCASSLEGAVSYNEQFFGPGTRLTVL.